These 25 T cell receptor beta chains originate from one sample sequenced in a study of cytomegalovirus exposure and HLA in healthy donors. The PCR employed 60 Vbeta primers together with 13 Jbeta primers. Clones were sequenced by immunoSEQ multiplex PCR, and TCRdb holds only the in-frame ones, with some missing. The data hold around 200,000 clones, with 83% observed a single time. The material sequenced was PBMCs. The origin of the receptors is a middle-aged man in good health and CMV-seronegative.

The gene calls are TRBV28 and TRBJ1-6, with 7 bases lining up with TRBD1. The CDR3 contains 15 residues. CDR1 and CDR2 (germline): MDHEN, SYDVKM. V was clipped by 6 bases and J by 6 bases; unmatched bases: 8. CDR3 sequence (DNA): TGTGCCAGCAGACCTCCGGACAGGCCTAATTCACCCCTCCACTTT. Translating it yields CASRPPDRPNSPLHF.

This chain connects TRBV4-1 to TRBJ1-2, with 7 bases identical to TRBD1. The germline gives CDR1 MGHRA, CDR2 YSYEKL. This CDR3 contains 18 residues. The V gene end was trimmed by 1 base and the J gene end by 5 bases; junction bases not matched to a gene: 16. The CDR3 DNA is TGCGCCAGCAGCCAAGGCCCTCTACAGGGGACGATTGGGTATGGCTACACCTTC. Encoded protein: CASSQGPLQGTIGYGYTF.

The gene calls are TRBV28 and TRBJ1-5; no firm D call. Germline V gives CDR1 MDHEN, CDR2 SYDVKM. This CDR3 region has 13 residues. The V end lost 6 bases, the J end lost 3 bases, and 9 bases lay between the germline ends. CDR3 loop: CASRGSLNQPQHF. CDR3 coding DNA: TGTGCCAGCAGGGGGAGCCTCAATCAGCCCCAGCATTTT.

The genes are TRBV6-5 and TRBJ1-2, with D possibly being TRBD1 (6 bases). The germline V and J ends were trimmed by 0 bases and 13 bases, with 21 bases remaining between them. The V gene's germline CDR1 is MNHEY and CDR2 SVGAGI. The CDR3 runs to 15 residues. The CDR3 sequence is CASSYSIQPGAKLTF. The CDR3 DNA follows: TGTGCCAGCAGTTACTCGATTCAGCCAGGGGCCAAACTCACCTTC.

The genes are TRBV7-2 and TRBJ2-2, with a tentative D call TRBD1 (6 bases). Trimming cost V 6 bases and J 0 bases, with 14 bases left between them. This CDR3 comprises 16 residues. Germline V gene sequence: CDR1 SGHTA, CDR2 FQGNSA. DNA for the CDR3: TGTGCCAGCAGTCCACAACCAGGGGCGAACACCGGGGAGCTGTTTTTT. It is translated as CASSPQPGANTGELFF.

The V call is TRBV7-9, the J call TRBJ1-6; a weak D match, TRBD1 (6 bases). Between the trimmed V and J ends, which lost 7 bases and 10 bases, there was a span of 11 bases. CDR1 and CDR2 from the germline V gene are SEHNR and FQNEAQ (reference sequence). This CDR3 is 12 amino acids long. The CDR3 DNA follows: TGTGCCAGCAACGGGCAGGGGTCACCCCTCCACTTT. It encodes CASNGQGSPLHF.

The J gene is TRBJ1-1, the V gene TRBV7-2; D call uncertain. Trimming cost V 5 bases and J 4 bases, with 14 bases left between them. The CDR3 runs 14 residues. Germline CDR1 and CDR2: SGHTA and FQGNSA. CDR3 DNA sequence: TGTGCCAGCAGCCCAAGTCCGGGAATCACTGAAGCTTTCTTT. Its protein is CASSPSPGITEAFF.

This clone occurred a few times. The chain joins TRBV7-9 to TRBJ1-1, with unresolved D. CDR1 is SEHNR, CDR2 FQNEAQ, per germline (reference sequence). CDR3 length: 15 amino acids. Trimming took 1 base from V and 0 from J, leaving 9 bases between them. CDR3: CASSLGLVMNTEAFF. DNA of the CDR3: TGTGCCAGCAGCTTAGGGCTGGTTATGAACACTGAAGCTTTCTTT. The full variable domain, in which reference TRBV7-9 and TRBJ1-1 provide the parts outside the CDR3, is DTGVSQNPRHKITKRGQNVTFRCDPISEHNRLYWYRQTLGQGPEFLTYFQNEAQLEKSRLLSDRFSAERPKGSFSTLEIQRTEQGDSAMYLCASSLGLVMNTEAFFGQGTRLTVV.

The rearrangement links TRBV30 to TRBJ1-2; a possible D gene is TRBD1 (5 bases). CDR1 is GTSNPN and CDR2 is SVGIG in the germline V gene (reference sequence). The CDR3 spans 15 residues. Trimming took 3 bases from V and 0 from J, leaving 14 bases between them. CDR3: CAWRSDSAPNYGYTF. For the CDR3, the DNA is TGTGCCTGGAGGTCAGACAGCGCCCCTAACTATGGCTACACCTTC.

V and J are TRBV28 and TRBJ2-7; tentative D call: TRBD1 (5 bases). Germline CDR1 and CDR2: MDHEN and SYDVKM. CDR3 length: 12 residues. V shed 9 bases and J shed 1 base, with 10 bases lying between them. This CDR3 reads CASWGGSYEQYF. The CDR3 DNA reads as TGTGCCAGTTGGGGCGGTTCCTACGAGCAGTACTTC.

The chain employs TRBV4-2 and TRBJ1-5; D is possibly TRBD1 (5 bases). The CDR3 is made up of 17 amino acids. The V gene lost 0 bases and the J gene lost 2 bases, with 14 bases spanning the gap. Per germline, CDR1 LGHNA and CDR2 YNFKEQ. In DNA form, the CDR3 reads TGTGCCAGCAGCCAAGATTCCCTAGGGGTAGGCAATCAGCCCCAGCATTTT. This translates into CASSQDSLGVGNQPQHF.

The rearrangement uses TRBV7-2 and TRBJ2-7; perhaps TRBD1 as D (6 bases). CDR1 and CDR2 (germline): SGHTA, FQGNSA. With 5 bases removed from V and 0 bases from J, the gap between germline ends came to 14 bases. The CDR3 runs 15 residues. For the CDR3, the DNA is TGTGCCAGCAGCCTCACCGGGACACCCTCCTACGAGCAGTACTTC. This translates into CASSLTGTPSYEQYF.

The genes are TRBV4-3 and TRBJ1-3; perhaps TRBD1 as D (6 bases). The CDR3 consists of 18 residues. V was pared by 0 bases and J by 2 bases, with 17 bases between. Germline V gene sequence: CDR1 LGHNA, CDR2 YSLEER. CDR3 sequence: CASSQETPGAGAGNTIYF. The CDR3 DNA reads as TGCGCCAGCAGCCAAGAGACCCCAGGGGCCGGGGCTGGAAACACCATATATTTT.

The chain has TRBV5-1 and TRBJ2-7, with a possible D match to TRBD1 (6 bases). The CDR3 extends over 14 amino acids. Per germline, CDR1 SGHRS and CDR2 YFSETQ. Trimming stripped 4 bases from V and 2 bases from J, with 13 bases between. The CDR3 loop is CASSSRGGAYEQYF. The CDR3 DNA is TGCGCCAGCAGCAGCAGGGGTGGAGCCTACGAGCAGTACTTC.

The chain couples TRBV21-1 to TRBJ1-5; the listed D gene, TRBD1, was not tested against the DNA. TRBV21-1 is noted as a pseudogene. The CDR3 has 16 amino acids. CDR3 protein: CASSNSGLKSNQPQHF. Here the CDR3 DNA reads TGTGCCAGCAGCAATTCTGGGCTAAAGAGCAATCAGCCCCAGCATTTT.

The J gene is TRBJ1-1, the V gene TRBV5-1, with 8 bases lining up with TRBD1. The V and J ends lost 3 bases and 7 bases, in that order; junction bases with no gene match: 5. CDR3 length equals 13 residues. CDR1 SGHRS and CDR2 YFSETQ come from the germline V gene. The CDR3 loop reads CASSSGQDVEAFF. As DNA, the CDR3 is TGCGCCAGCAGCTCGGGACAGGATGTTGAAGCTTTCTTT.

The chain joins TRBV7-2 to TRBJ1-2, with a weak D call TRBD1 (6 bases). The CDR3 sequence is 16 residues long. Germline CDR1 reads SGHTA; CDR2 reads FQGNSA. The V end lost 7 bases, the J end lost 4 bases, and 22 bases lay between the germline ends. In nucleotides, the CDR3 is TGTGCCAGCATACTTAGCGGGGTGGGGGCGGGCTATGGCTACACCTTC. This gives the protein CASILSGVGAGYGYTF.

This sequence joins TRBV5-6 and TRBJ2-1; 8 bases are a match to TRBD2. J was trimmed by 4 bases and V by 0 bases; bases with no gene match: 3. The CDR3 loop spans 15 amino acids. Per germline, CDR1 SGHDT and CDR2 YYEEEE. In nucleotides, the CDR3 is TGTGCCAGCAGCTTGGAGGCTAGCGGGTACAATGAGCAGTTCTTC. Amino acid sequence: CASSLEASGYNEQFF. Full variable domain (rest looked up from reference TRBV5-6 and TRBJ2-1): DAGVTQSPTHLIKTRGQQVTLRCSPKSGHDTVSWYQQALGQGPQFIFQYYEEEERQRGNFPDRFSGHQFPNYSSELNVNALLLGDSALYLCASSLEASGYNEQFFGPGTRLTVL.

The CDR3 protein is CASGPDKTYEQYF. DNA of the CDR3: TGTGCCAGCGGGCCGGACAAGACCTACGAGCAGTACTTC. The chain employs TRBV6-5 and TRBJ2-7, with a possible D match to TRBD1 (5 bases). The CDR3 is 13 residues long. Germline CDR1 and CDR2: MNHEY and SVGAGI. V lost 8 bases and J 2 bases, leaving 13 bases between the germline ends.

This clone has a single count. The chain uses TRBV7-9 and TRBJ2-3; the match to TRBD2 covers 9 bases. Losses at the gene ends were 8 bases for V and 4 bases for J; bases not matched to a gene: 13. Germline CDR1 is SEHNR and CDR2 is FQNEAQ (reference sequence). The CDR3 length is 16 residues. CDR3: CASRARASGEADTQYF. Written as DNA, the CDR3 is TGTGCCAGCCGAGCCCGGGCTAGCGGGGAGGCAGATACGCAGTATTTT.

V gene TRBV5-1 combines with J gene TRBJ2-3, with TRBD2 identical over 9 bases. This CDR3 has 16 residues. After removal of 0 bases from V and 5 bases from J, the junction contained 7 bases not matched to a gene. Germline lookup yields CDR1 SGHRS and CDR2 YFSETQ. The CDR3 sequence is CASSLVSGSERDTQYF. CDR3 sequence (DNA): TGCGCCAGCAGCTTGGTTAGCGGGAGTGAAAGAGATACGCAGTATTTT.

The chain carries TRBV28 and TRBJ1-4; TRBD1 agrees at 8 bases. CDR1 is MDHEN and CDR2 is SYDVKM in the germline V gene. Trimming took 6 bases from V and 3 from J; bases not matched to a gene: 3. This CDR3 is built from 14 residues. CDR3 sequence (DNA): TGTGCCAGCAGCCGGGACAGGCCTAATGAAAAACTGTTTTTT. Translating gives CASSRDRPNEKLFF.

The chain uses TRBV5-6 and TRBJ2-1; the match to TRBD2 covers 12 bases. V shed 4 bases, J shed 3 bases, and the junction held 14 bases outside the gene matches. Per the germline V gene, CDR1 is SGHDT and CDR2 is YYEEEE. The CDR3 extends over 19 amino acids. CDR3 DNA: TGTGCCAGCAGCGGTCCGGCTAGCGGGAGGGGTCTCAACTACAATGAGCAGTTCTTC. This translates into CASSGPASGRGLNYNEQFF.

The rearrangement links TRBV5-1 to TRBJ2-7; D may be TRBD2 (6 bases). Germline V lookup: CDR1 SGHRS, CDR2 YFSETQ. Between the trimmed V and J ends, which lost 0 bases and 2 bases, there was a span of 12 bases. The CDR3 loop spans 15 amino acids. In DNA form, the CDR3 reads TGCGCCAGCAGCTTGGTCGGGAGCTTAGCCTACGAGCAGTACTTC. Translating it yields CASSLVGSLAYEQYF.

This clone was seen a handful of times. V usage is TRBV6-1 and J usage is TRBJ2-7; D may be TRBD2 (6 bases). Trimming shortened V by 5 bases and J by 6 bases, and 8 bases separated the two germline ends. Germline values: CDR1 MNHNS, CDR2 SASEGT. The CDR3 has 11 residues. The CDR3 here is CASSYGSEQYF. The CDR3 coding sequence is TGTGCCAGCAGTTACGGGAGCGAGCAGTACTTC.